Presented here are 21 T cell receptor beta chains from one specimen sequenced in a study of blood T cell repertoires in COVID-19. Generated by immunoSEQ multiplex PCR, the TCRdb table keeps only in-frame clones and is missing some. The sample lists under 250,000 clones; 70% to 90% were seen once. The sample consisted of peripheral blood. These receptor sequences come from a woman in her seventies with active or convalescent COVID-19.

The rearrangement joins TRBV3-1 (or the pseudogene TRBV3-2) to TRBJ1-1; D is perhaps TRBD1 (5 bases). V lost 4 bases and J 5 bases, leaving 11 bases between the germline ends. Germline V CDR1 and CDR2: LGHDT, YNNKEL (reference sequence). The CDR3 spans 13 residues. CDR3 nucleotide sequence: TGTGCCAGCAGCCGAAATAGGGGAACTGAAGCTTTCTTT. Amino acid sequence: CASSRNRGTEAFF.

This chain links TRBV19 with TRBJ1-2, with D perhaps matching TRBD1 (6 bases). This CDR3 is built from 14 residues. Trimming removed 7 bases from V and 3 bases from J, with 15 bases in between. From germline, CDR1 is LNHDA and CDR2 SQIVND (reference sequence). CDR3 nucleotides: TGTGCCAGTACCAACAAAGGGACACACTATGGCTACACCTTC. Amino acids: CASTNKGTHYGYTF.

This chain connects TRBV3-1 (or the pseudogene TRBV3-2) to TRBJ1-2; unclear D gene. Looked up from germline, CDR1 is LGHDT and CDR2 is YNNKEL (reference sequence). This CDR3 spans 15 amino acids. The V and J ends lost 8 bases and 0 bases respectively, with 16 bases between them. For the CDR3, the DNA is TGTGCCAGCGCCCCAAGCGGAAGACCTAACTATGGCTACACCTTC. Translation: CASAPSGRPNYGYTF.

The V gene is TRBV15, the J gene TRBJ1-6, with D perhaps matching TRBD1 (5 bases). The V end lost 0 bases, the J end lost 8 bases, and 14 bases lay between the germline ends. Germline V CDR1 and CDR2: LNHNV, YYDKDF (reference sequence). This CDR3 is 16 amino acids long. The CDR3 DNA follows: TGTGCCACCAGCAGAGATAGAGGCAGGGTCGATTCACCCCTCCACTTT. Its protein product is CATSRDRGRVDSPLHF.

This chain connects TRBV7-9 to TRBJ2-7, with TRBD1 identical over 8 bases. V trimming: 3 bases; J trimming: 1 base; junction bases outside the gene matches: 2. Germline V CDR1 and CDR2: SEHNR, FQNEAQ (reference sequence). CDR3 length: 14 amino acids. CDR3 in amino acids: CASSFGQGSYEQYF. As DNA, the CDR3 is TGTGCCAGCAGCTTCGGACAGGGATCCTACGAGCAGTACTTC. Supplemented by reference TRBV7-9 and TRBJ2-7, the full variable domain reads DTGVSQNPRHKITKRGQNVTFRCDPISEHNRLYWYRQTLGQGPEFLTYFQNEAQLEKSRLLSDRFSAERPKGSFSTLEIQRTEQGDSAMYLCASSFGQGSYEQYFGPGTRLTVT.

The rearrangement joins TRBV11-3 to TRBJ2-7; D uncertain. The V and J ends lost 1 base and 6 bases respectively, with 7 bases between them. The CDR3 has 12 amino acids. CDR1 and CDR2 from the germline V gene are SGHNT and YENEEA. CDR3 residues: CASSLAGGEQYF. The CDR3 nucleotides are TGTGCCAGCAGCTTAGCCGGTGGCGAGCAGTACTTC. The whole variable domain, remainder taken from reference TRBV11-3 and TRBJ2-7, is EAGVVQSPRYKIIEKKQPVAFWCNPISGHNTLYWYLQNLGQGPELLIRYENEEAVDDSQLPKDRFSAERLKGVDSTLKIQPAELGDSAVYLCASSLAGGEQYFGPGTRLTVT.

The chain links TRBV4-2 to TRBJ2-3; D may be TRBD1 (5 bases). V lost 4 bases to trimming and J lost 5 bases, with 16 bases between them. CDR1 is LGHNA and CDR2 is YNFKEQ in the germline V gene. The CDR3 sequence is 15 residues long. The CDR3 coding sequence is TGTGCCAGCAGCCCTCTGGCTACAGGACAAGATACGCAGTATTTT. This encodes CASSPLATGQDTQYF.

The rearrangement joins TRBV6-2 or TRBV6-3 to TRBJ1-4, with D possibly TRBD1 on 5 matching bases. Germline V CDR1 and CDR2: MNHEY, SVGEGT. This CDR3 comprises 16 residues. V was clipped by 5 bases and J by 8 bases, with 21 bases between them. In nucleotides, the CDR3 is TGTGCCAGCAGTCCCGGGACGTACCTGGAGGGAGAAAAACTGTTTTTT. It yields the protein CASSPGTYLEGEKLFF.

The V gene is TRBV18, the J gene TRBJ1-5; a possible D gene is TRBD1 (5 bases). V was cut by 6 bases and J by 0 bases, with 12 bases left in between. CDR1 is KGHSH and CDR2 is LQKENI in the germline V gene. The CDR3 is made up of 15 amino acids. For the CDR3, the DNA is TGTGCCAGCTCGTCCCAGGGATATAGCAATCAGCCCCAGCATTTT. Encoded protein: CASSSQGYSNQPQHF.

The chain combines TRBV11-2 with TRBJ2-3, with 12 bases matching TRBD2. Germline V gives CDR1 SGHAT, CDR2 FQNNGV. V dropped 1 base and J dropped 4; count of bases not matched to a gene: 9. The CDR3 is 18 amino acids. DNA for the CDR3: TGTGCCAGCAGCTTAGTAGGCGGACTAGCGGGGTTTGCAGATACGCAGTATTTT. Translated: CASSLVGGLAGFADTQYF.

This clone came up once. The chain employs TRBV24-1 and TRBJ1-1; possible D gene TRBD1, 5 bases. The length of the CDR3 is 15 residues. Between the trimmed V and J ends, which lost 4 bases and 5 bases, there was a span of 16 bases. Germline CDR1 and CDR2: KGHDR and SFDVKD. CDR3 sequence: CATSDPRIAGTEAFF. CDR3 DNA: TGTGCCACCAGTGACCCGAGGATCGCAGGGACTGAAGCTTTCTTT.

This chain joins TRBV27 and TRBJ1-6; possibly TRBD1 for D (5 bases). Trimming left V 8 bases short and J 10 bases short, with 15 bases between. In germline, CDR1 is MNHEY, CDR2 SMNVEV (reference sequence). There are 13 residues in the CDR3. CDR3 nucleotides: TGTGCCAGCGCCCAGGGTCTCGGATCACCCCTCCACTTT. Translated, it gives CASAQGLGSPLHF.

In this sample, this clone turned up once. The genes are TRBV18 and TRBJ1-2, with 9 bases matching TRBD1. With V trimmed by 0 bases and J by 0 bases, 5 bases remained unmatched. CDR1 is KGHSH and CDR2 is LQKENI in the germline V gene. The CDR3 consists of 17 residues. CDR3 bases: TGTGCCAGCTCACCACCGACGGACAGGGGTGCTAACTATGGCTACACCTTC. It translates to CASSPPTDRGANYGYTF.

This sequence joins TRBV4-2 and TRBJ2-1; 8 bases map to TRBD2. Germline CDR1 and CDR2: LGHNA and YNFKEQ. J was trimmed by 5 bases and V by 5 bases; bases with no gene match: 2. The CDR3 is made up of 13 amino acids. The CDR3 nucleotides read TGTGCCAGCAGCAATAGCGGGGACAATGAGCAGTTCTTC. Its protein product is CASSNSGDNEQFF.

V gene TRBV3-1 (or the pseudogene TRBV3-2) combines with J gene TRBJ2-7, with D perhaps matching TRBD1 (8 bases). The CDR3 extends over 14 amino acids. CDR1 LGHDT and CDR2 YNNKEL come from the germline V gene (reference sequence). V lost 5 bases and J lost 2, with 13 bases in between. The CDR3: CASSVQGGTYEQYF. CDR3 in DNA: TGTGCCAGCAGCGTACAGGGGGGGACCTACGAGCAGTACTTC.

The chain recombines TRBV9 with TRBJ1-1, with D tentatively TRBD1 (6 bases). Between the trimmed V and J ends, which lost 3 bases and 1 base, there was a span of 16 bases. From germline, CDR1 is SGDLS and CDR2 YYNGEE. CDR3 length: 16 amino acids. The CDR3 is CASSARQGQTNTEAFF. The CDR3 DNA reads TGTGCCAGCAGCGCCCGTCAAGGACAGACGAACACTGAAGCTTTCTTT.

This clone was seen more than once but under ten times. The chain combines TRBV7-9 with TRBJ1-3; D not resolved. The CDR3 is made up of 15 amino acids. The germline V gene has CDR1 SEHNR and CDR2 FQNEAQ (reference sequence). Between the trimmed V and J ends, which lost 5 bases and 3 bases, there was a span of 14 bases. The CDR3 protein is CASSPSGRLGNTIYF. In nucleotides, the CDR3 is TGTGCCAGCAGCCCCTCGGGGAGACTTGGAAACACCATATATTTT.

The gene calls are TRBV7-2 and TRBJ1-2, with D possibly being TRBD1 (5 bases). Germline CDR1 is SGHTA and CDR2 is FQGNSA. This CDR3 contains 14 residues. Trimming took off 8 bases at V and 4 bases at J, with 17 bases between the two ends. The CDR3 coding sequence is TGTGCCAGCGGTGGTCTAACGGGACTCTATGGCTACACCTTC. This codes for CASGGLTGLYGYTF.

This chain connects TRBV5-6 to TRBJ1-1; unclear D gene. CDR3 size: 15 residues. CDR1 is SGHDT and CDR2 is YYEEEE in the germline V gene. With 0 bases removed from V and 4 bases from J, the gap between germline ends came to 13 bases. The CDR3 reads CASSLEPARGTEAFF. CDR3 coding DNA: TGTGCCAGCAGCTTGGAACCGGCCCGGGGCACTGAAGCTTTCTTT. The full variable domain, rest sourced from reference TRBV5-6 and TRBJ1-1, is DAGVTQSPTHLIKTRGQQVTLRCSPKSGHDTVSWYQQALGQGPQFIFQYYEEEERQRGNFPDRFSGHQFPNYSSELNVNALLLGDSALYLCASSLEPARGTEAFFGQGTRLTVV.

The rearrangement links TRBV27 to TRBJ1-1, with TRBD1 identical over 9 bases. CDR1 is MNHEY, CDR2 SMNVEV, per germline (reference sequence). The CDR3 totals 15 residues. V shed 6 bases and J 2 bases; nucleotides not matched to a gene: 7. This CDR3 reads CASRAVDRGNTEAFF. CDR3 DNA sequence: TGTGCCAGCAGGGCTGTGGACAGGGGAAACACTGAAGCTTTCTTT.

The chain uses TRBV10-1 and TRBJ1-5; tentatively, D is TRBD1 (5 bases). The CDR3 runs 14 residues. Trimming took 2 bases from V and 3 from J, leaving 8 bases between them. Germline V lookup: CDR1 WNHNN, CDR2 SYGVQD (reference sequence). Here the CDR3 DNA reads TGCGCCAGCAGTGAGGACGGACACAATCAGCCCCAGCATTTT. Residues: CASSEDGHNQPQHF.